The 5 T cell receptor beta chains given below trace back to one sample, sequenced in a study of a mutant IDH1 vaccine in newly diagnosed glioma (dated by TCRdb to about 2021). The time point label here, explained by the study, means: week 35, safety follow-up. Each vaccine dose, consisting of 300 ug of a 20-mer mutant IDH1 peptide in Montanide, was administered subcutaneously with topical imiquimod. No antigen is known for these receptors. Libraries were built with the immunoSEQ multiplex PCR assay. Sourced from immuneACCESS, this table was stored by TCRdb with only in-frame sequences that have V and J called. A share of the clones is absent; for the studies checked, an unresolved V gene accounts for under half, and the remainder has no known explanation. This sample holds 30,000 to 40,000 clones; around 84% were observed only once. Clones ranked in the top ten supply approximately 7.1% of the sample.

The sequencing here drew on PBMCs, taken from a glioma patient whose treatment included an IDH1 peptide vaccine. The receptors stem from a woman between 18 and 30 years old with glioma.

This chain uses TRBV19 with TRBJ1-4; possible D gene TRBD1, 5 bases. Trimming stripped 6 bases from V and 1 base from J, with 12 bases between. CDR1 is LNHDA and CDR2 is SQIVND in the germline V gene (reference sequence). The CDR3 loop spans 15 amino acids. The CDR3 sequence is CASRIQGLTNEKLFF. CDR3 coding DNA: TGTGCCAGTAGGATCCAGGGTTTAACTAATGAAAAACTGTTTTTT.

This chain joins TRBV2 and TRBJ1-5; no firm D call. The CDR3 has 14 residues. Germline CDR1 reads SNHLY; CDR2 reads FYNNEI. Trimming took off 3 bases at V and 6 bases at J, with 12 bases between the two ends. In DNA, the CDR3 is TGTGCCAGCAGTGACCCCCCGGGGATTCAGCCCCAGCATTTT. Its translation: CASSDPPGIQPQHF.

This chain links TRBV5-1 with TRBJ1-1; a possible D gene is TRBD1 (6 bases). CDR1 and CDR2 (germline): SGHRS, YFSETQ. V was clipped by 4 bases and J by 0 bases, with 10 bases between them. The CDR3 length is 14 residues. CDR3 residues: CASSGGGMNTEAFF. For the CDR3, the DNA is TGCGCCAGCAGCGGGGGCGGCATGAACACTGAAGCTTTCTTT.

The chain uses TRBV5-4 and TRBJ2-1, with D maybe TRBD1 (5 bases). The V end was cut by 4 bases, the J end by 8 bases, with 19 bases between. The CDR3 totals 15 residues. Germline V CDR1 and CDR2: SGHNT, YYREEE (reference sequence). DNA for the CDR3: TGTGCCAGCAGCCCAGGGCCATTAAGGGTCGATGAGCAGTTCTTC. Translating it yields CASSPGPLRVDEQFF.

The rearrangement uses TRBV5-1 and TRBJ2-7; TRBD1 agrees at 10 bases. CDR1 is SGHRS, CDR2 YFSETQ, per germline. The CDR3 has 16 residues. The J segment lost 3 bases and the V segment lost 4 bases, leaving 10 bases of the junction unmatched. The CDR3 protein is CASSPFPGTGDYEQYF. The CDR3 DNA sequence: TGCGCCAGCAGCCCCTTTCCCGGGACAGGGGACTACGAGCAGTACTTC.